The rows below give T cell receptor beta chains drawn from one sample of a study of blood T cell repertoires in COVID-19. Data came from immunoSEQ multiplex PCR; TCRdb stores just in-frame clones and leaves some out. This sample has some 200,000 clones; 87% occur once, and the top ten carry 3% to 4%. The sample comprised peripheral blood. The origin of the receptors is a man younger than 30 with active or convalescent COVID-19. CDR3s include the opening cysteine and the closing phenylalanine or tryptophan. The D gene is left open where the match is weak.

v_gene | d_gene | CDR3aa
TRBV6-6 | . | CASSSGDTGELFF
TRBV2 | . | CASSVYRDFSVSSYNSPLHF
TRBV19 | TRBD1 | CASSLGQGDGYTF
TRBV24-1 | . | CATSESGYGYTF
TRBV6-5 | . | CASSYLGQKNTEAFF
TRBV28 | TRBD1 | CASRWGQGGNQPQHF
TRBV3-1/TRBV3-2 | . | CASSQDFAPSARSDF
TRBV24-1 | TRBD1 | CATSDNGQGRALDTQYF
TRBV2 | . | CASTREGQPQHF
TRBV28 | . | CASSLAGGANTEAFF
TRBV2 | . | CASKVDPGRNTGELFF
TRBV25-1 | TRBD2 | CASSLAADVNEQFF
TRBV9 | TRBD2 | CASSGRAGDGTGELFF
TRBV27 | TRBD1 | CASRGQGGNQPQHF
TRBV19 | . | CASSMAVSNQPQHF
TRBV4-1 | . | CASSTGRAGYTF
TRBV19 | . | CASNTPGRGLVQQFF
TRBV10-3 | . | CAITGAPGNYGYTF
TRBV15 | . | CATSGERLVPYEQYF
TRBV19 | . | CASSPEDNQPQHF
TRBV5-4 | TRBD1 | CASRFGDRIGEKLFF
TRBV28 | TRBD2 | CASNQERGYNEQFF
TRBV24-1 | . | CATSDRRKAHEQYF
TRBV28 | TRBD1 | CASSSPQGSVANYGYTF
TRBV19 | TRBD1 | CASSRGQGVSEAFF
TRBV2 | TRBD2 | CASSASGGNTGELFF
TRBV28 | . | CASSFNNSPLHF
TRBV11-1 | . | CASSSTGGMNTEAFF
TRBV10-3 | . | CAISESLVFNEKLFF
TRBV7-2 | TRBD1 | CASNDPGQQNTEAFF
TRBV6-5 | . | CASFTGANYGYTF
TRBV5-1 | TRBD1 | CASSFEGTGGSPLHF
TRBV6-5 | . | CASSSGNNYGYTF
TRBV7-8 | . | CASSLYRTHNKQFF
TRBV5-1 | . | CATRDPAGNQETQYF
TRBV6-5 | TRBD2 | CASSSSGGAHYNEQFF
TRBV28 | . | CASSWLGGDTEAFF
TRBV19 | . | CATGEGGNQPQHF
TRBV18 | TRBD2 | CASSPPGTSGLYEQYF